Following are 7 T cell receptor beta chains from one sample sequenced in a study of blood T cell repertoires in COVID-19. The assay was immunoSEQ multiplex PCR, and TCRdb's table has in-frame clones only and misses some. The sample records about 90,000 clones, 75% to 90% being singletons. The sequenced sample consisted of peripheral blood. All receptors derive from a woman between 65 and 79 years old with acute or convalescent COVID-19.

The CDR3 coding sequence is TGTGCCATCAGCAAGGGACAGAACTACGAGCAGTACTTC. This sequence encodes CAISKGQNYEQYF. This chain connects TRBV10-3 to TRBJ2-7; 7 positions match TRBD1. V was pared by 6 bases and J by 3 bases, with 5 bases of the junction left unmatched. The V gene's germline CDR1 is ENHRY and CDR2 SYGVKD. CDR3 length: 13 amino acids.

As DNA, the CDR3 is TGTGCCAGCAGCTTGGGACAGCAGGCTTACAATGAGCAGTTCTTC. It specifies CASSLGQQAYNEQFF. The chain couples TRBV5-5 to TRBJ2-1; D might be TRBD1 (5 bases). Germline CDR1 and CDR2: SGHKS and YYEKEE (reference sequence). V was clipped by 0 bases and J by 4 bases, with 11 bases between them. The CDR3 length is 15 residues.

The chain employs TRBV7-9 and TRBJ2-7; D is ambiguous. This CDR3 is built from 15 residues. Germline V gene lookup returns CDR1 SEHNR and CDR2 FQNEAQ (reference sequence). Trimming removed 2 bases at V and 2 bases at J, with 13 bases between. The CDR3 spells CASSLTPAETYEQYF. The CDR3 coding sequence is TGTGCCAGCAGCTTAACCCCCGCGGAGACCTACGAGCAGTACTTC.

This chain joins TRBV5-1 and TRBJ1-1; 7 bases line up with TRBD1. CDR3 length: 15 amino acids. Losses at the gene ends were 4 bases for V and 5 bases for J; bases not matched to a gene: 11. The germline CDR1 and CDR2 sequences are SGHRS and YFSETQ. The CDR3 DNA sequence: TGCGCCAGCAGCCTCACCGACAGGGAGTATACTGAAGCTTTCTTT. Protein: CASSLTDREYTEAFF. The complete variable domain, with remaining parts taken from reference TRBV5-1 and TRBJ1-1, reads KAGVTQTPRYLIKTRGQQVTLSCSPISGHRSVSWYQQTPGQGLQFLFEYFSETQRNKGNFPGRFSGRQFSNSRSEMNVSTLELGDSALYLCASSLTDREYTEAFFGQGTRLTVV.

As concerns this clone: A junction end diverges from the germline sequence, so it may reflect a read error. V and J are TRBV6-5 and TRBJ2-1; no definite D call. The germline gives CDR1 MNHEY, CDR2 SVGAGI. CDR3 length: 13 residues. DNA for the CDR3: TGTGCCAGCAGTCCCCATCTCTACTATGAGCAGTTCTTC. This sequence encodes CASSPHLYYEQFF.

The chain combines TRBV15 with TRBJ1-1; D is ambiguous. The CDR3 is made up of 15 amino acids. V was cut by 0 bases and J by 12 bases, with 20 bases left in between. Germline V CDR1 and CDR2: LNHNV, YYDKDF (reference sequence). In DNA form, the CDR3 reads TGTGCCACCAGCAGAGATAAAGTAGGGAGTTCGATGACTTTCTTT. It codes for CATSRDKVGSSMTFF.

The chain has TRBV27 and TRBJ1-4, with D perhaps TRBD1 (5 bases). The CDR3 has 15 amino acids. Trimming stripped 3 bases from V and 8 bases from J, with 16 bases between. The germline gives CDR1 MNHEY, CDR2 SMNVEV (reference sequence). The CDR3 sequence is CASSFSWGGYEKLFF. In nucleotides, the CDR3 is TGTGCCAGCAGTTTTTCCTGGGGCGGTTACGAAAAACTGTTTTTT.